The next 18 T cell receptor beta chains were all read from a single sample in a study of shared clonotypes between healthy human individuals. Data came from immunoSEQ multiplex PCR; TCRdb stores just in-frame clones and leaves some out. The sample includes roughly 320,000 clones, roughly 84% of them seen just once. The sequenced sample was memory CD8+ T cells sorted from blood. The subset was: CD45RO+ cells pooled with CCR7-negative TemRA cells. All receptors come from a man aged 18 to 35 in good health.

The chain carries TRBV28 and TRBJ1-2; 8 bases are a match to TRBD1. With 2 bases clipped from V and 1 base from J, the junction kept 9 bases outside the gene matches. Germline assignment: CDR1 MDHEN and CDR2 SYDVKM. The CDR3 spans 17 residues. This chain's CDR3 is CASSLTGTGQINYGYTF. The CDR3 nucleotides are TGTGCCAGCAGTTTAACCGGGACAGGTCAGATTAACTATGGCTACACCTTC.

The chain recombines TRBV30 with TRBJ1-1; 9 bases line up with TRBD1. The trim removed 5 bases at V and 6 bases at J, leaving 4 bases unmatched. The germline CDR1 and CDR2 sequences are GTSNPN and SVGIG (reference sequence). The CDR3 is 12 residues long. CDR3 protein: CAWEQGAPEAFF. CDR3 bases: TGTGCCTGGGAACAGGGGGCGCCTGAAGCTTTCTTT.

V is TRBV5-1 and J is TRBJ1-4; D is ambiguous. Deletions cut 1 base from V and 10 bases from J, with 14 bases between. In germline, CDR1 is SGHRS, CDR2 YFSETQ. This CDR3 spans 14 amino acids. CDR3 sequence: CASSLPSPLGKLFF. The CDR3 DNA is TGCGCCAGCAGCTTGCCCTCACCCTTAGGAAAACTGTTTTTT.

V is TRBV7-9 and J is TRBJ1-2; the D gene is possibly TRBD1 (5 bases). The CDR3 spans 14 residues. Deletions cut 2 bases from V and 8 bases from J, with 15 bases between. Per germline, CDR1 SEHNR and CDR2 FQNEAQ (reference sequence). CDR3: CASSLISGGNGYTF. CDR3 DNA: TGTGCCAGCAGCTTAATTTCCGGGGGGAACGGCTACACCTTC.

This clone appeared a single time. Other DNA sequences in the same sample also yield this CDR3. V is TRBV9 and J is TRBJ2-3; no clear D. This CDR3 has 12 amino acids. V lost 3 bases to trimming and J lost 2 bases, with 4 bases between them. CDR1 SGDLS and CDR2 YYNGEE come from the germline V gene. CDR3 coding DNA: TGTGCCAGCAGCGGCTACACAGATACGCAGTATTTT. Its translation: CASSGYTDTQYF.

The CDR3 reads CASSLGPRPNNSPLHF. The CDR3 DNA reads TGTGCCAGCAGTTTAGGTCCCAGACCCAATAATTCACCCCTCCACTTT. The V call is TRBV27, the J call TRBJ1-6; D is unresolved. This CDR3 spans 16 amino acids. Germline CDR1 is MNHEY and CDR2 is SMNVEV (reference sequence). Trimming took off 2 bases at V and 5 bases at J, with 13 bases between the two ends.

The chain carries TRBV7-9 and TRBJ2-1; the D gene is possibly TRBD2 (6 bases). CDR3 length: 14 residues. V was pared by 6 bases and J by 9 bases, with 18 bases between. Germline V CDR1 and CDR2: SEHNR, FQNEAQ (reference sequence). The CDR3 here is CASSLDYPFIEQFF. The CDR3 coding sequence is TGTGCCAGCAGTTTGGACTACCCTTTTATTGAGCAGTTCTTC. Complete variable domain (other parts from reference TRBV7-9 and TRBJ2-1): DTGVSQNPRHKITKRGQNVTFRCDPISEHNRLYWYRQTLGQGPEFLTYFQNEAQLEKSRLLSDRFSAERPKGSFSTLEIQRTEQGDSAMYLCASSLDYPFIEQFFGPGTRLTVL.

The rearrangement joins TRBV7-8 to TRBJ2-1; 7 bases line up with TRBD2. The trim removed 0 bases at V and 4 bases at J, leaving 6 bases unmatched. The CDR3 length is 16 residues. From germline, CDR1 is SGHVS and CDR2 FQNEAQ. The CDR3 DNA reads TGTGCCAGCAGCTTAGCTGCCGGGGGGAAATACAATGAGCAGTTCTTC. It encodes CASSLAAGGKYNEQFF.

This chain uses TRBV6-5 with TRBJ2-7; 8 bases are shared with TRBD2. The CDR3 is 16 amino acids. The junction had 6 bases not matched to a gene; V was cut back by 0 bases and J by 2 bases. Germline assignment: CDR1 MNHEY and CDR2 SVGAGI. This chain's CDR3 is CASSYSTTSGPYEQYF. In DNA form, the CDR3 reads TGTGCCAGCAGTTACTCGACCACTAGCGGTCCCTACGAGCAGTACTTC.

CDR3 sequence: CAISDRGQVDTQYF. Here the CDR3 DNA reads TGTGCCATCAGTGACAGGGGGCAAGTCGATACGCAGTATTTT. This chain connects TRBV10-3 to TRBJ2-3; 8 positions agree with TRBD1. Germline CDR1 reads ENHRY; CDR2 reads SYGVKD. This CDR3 spans 14 amino acids. The V gene end was trimmed by 3 bases and the J gene end by 6 bases; junction bases not matched to a gene: 5.

The chain combines TRBV6-6 with TRBJ1-1, with D unresolved. The CDR3 length is 15 residues. The germline gives CDR1 MNHNY, CDR2 SVGAGI (reference sequence). The V gene lost 1 base and the J gene lost 10 bases, with 19 bases spanning the gap. This chain's CDR3 is CASSYWLVGPLGAFF. The DNA for the CDR3 is TGTGCCAGCAGTTACTGGCTGGTTGGACCGTTAGGAGCTTTCTTT.

This rearrangement joins TRBV11-2 to TRBJ1-1, with a weak D call TRBD1 (6 bases). The CDR3 spans 15 residues. Germline CDR1 reads SGHAT; CDR2 reads FQNNGV. V was clipped by 3 bases and J by 1 base, with 12 bases between them. The CDR3 bases are TGTGCCAGCAGCTTCCCACAGGGCCAGAACACTGAAGCTTTCTTT. This gives the protein CASSFPQGQNTEAFF.

The V call is TRBV13, the J call TRBJ2-5; 7 bases are a match to TRBD2. In germline, CDR1 is PRHDT, CDR2 FYEKMQ (reference sequence). This CDR3 is 15 amino acids long. V shed 2 bases, J shed 5 bases, and the junction held 8 bases outside the gene matches. The CDR3 sequence: CASSLRLAFPETQYF. The CDR3 DNA follows: TGTGCCAGCAGCTTAAGACTAGCTTTTCCGGAGACCCAGTACTTC.

In its sample, this clone was seen a few times. V and J are TRBV2 and TRBJ2-7, with 8 bases lining up with TRBD2. The V gene end was trimmed by 8 bases and the J gene end by 1 base; junction bases not matched to a gene: 7. Germline V CDR1 and CDR2: SNHLY, FYNNEI. The CDR3 runs 14 residues. This chain's CDR3 is CASDPGGTSYEQYF. The CDR3 region has the DNA TGTGCCAGCGATCCGGGAGGGACTTCCTACGAGCAGTACTTC.

The chain couples TRBV7-9 to TRBJ2-7, with 9 bases fitting TRBD1. This CDR3 has 13 residues. Germline CDR1 reads SEHNR; CDR2 reads FQNEAQ (reference sequence). V was clipped by 8 bases and J by 6 bases; unmatched bases: 8. The CDR3 DNA reads as TGTGCCAGCCAGCCGGGACAGGGTTCCGAGCAGTACTTC. Its protein product is CASQPGQGSEQYF.

This clone appeared a single time. The rearrangement links TRBV5-6 to TRBJ2-2; D ambiguous. Germline V gene lookup returns CDR1 SGHDT and CDR2 YYEEEE. The CDR3 runs to 14 residues. Trimming removed 7 bases from V and 0 bases from J, with 10 bases in between. The CDR3: CASSFASNTGELFF. CDR3 in DNA: TGTGCCAGCTCTTTCGCTTCGAACACCGGGGAGCTGTTTTTT.

The gene calls are TRBV9 and TRBJ1-1; 9 bases agree with TRBD1. Germline trimming cut 3 bases from V and 5 bases from J; bases unmatched to any gene: 8. Germline V gene data show CDR1 as SGDLS and CDR2 as YYNGEE. CDR3 size: 15 residues. The CDR3 DNA reads as TGTGCCAGCAGCGGCCACAGGGGGCAGGGGACTGAAGCTTTCTTT. Translation: CASSGHRGQGTEAFF.

The J gene is TRBJ1-1, the V gene TRBV9; D is uncertain. V shed 0 bases and J shed 0 bases, with 6 bases lying between them. The CDR3 consists of 14 residues. Germline lookup yields CDR1 SGDLS and CDR2 YYNGEE. CDR3 bases: TGTGCCAGCAGCGTAGTACTGATGAACACTGAAGCTTTCTTT. It encodes CASSVVLMNTEAFF.